In its sample, the clone carrying this T cell receptor beta chain was seen a few times. Its antigen is not identified. This entry belongs to a study of beta chain features in type 1 diabetes. Broader study findings: Type 1 diabetes patients showed a moderate but significant shortening of TCRB CDR3s in all four CD4+ subsets. Patients' naive, central memory and Treg TCRB repertoires seemed closer to one another than those of healthy donors.

Germline values: CDR1 ENHRY, CDR2 SYGVKD. V was cut by 2 bases and J by 5 bases, with 15 bases left in between. The CDR3 extends over 15 amino acids. Expressed TCRB transcripts were sequenced, since all the RNA that had been isolated was reverse transcribed. Each sample of naive, central memory or regulatory T cells had, on average, about 3.6 million reads. Libraries were prepared by immunoSEQ multiplex PCR; TCRdb keeps only in-frame clonotypes and omits some of them. This sample has about 900,000 clones, with about a sixth found just once. One heparinised draw, averaging roughly 0.12 L, was taken per donor.

The TCR comes from a young woman in good health. The rearrangement joins TRBV10-3 to TRBJ2-5; D remains ambiguous. The sample comprised naive CD4+ T cells from blood. DNA for the CDR3: TGTGCCATCAGTGAGAGGGCCGAGTATGGGGAGACCCAGTACTTC. It specifies CAISERAEYGETQYF.